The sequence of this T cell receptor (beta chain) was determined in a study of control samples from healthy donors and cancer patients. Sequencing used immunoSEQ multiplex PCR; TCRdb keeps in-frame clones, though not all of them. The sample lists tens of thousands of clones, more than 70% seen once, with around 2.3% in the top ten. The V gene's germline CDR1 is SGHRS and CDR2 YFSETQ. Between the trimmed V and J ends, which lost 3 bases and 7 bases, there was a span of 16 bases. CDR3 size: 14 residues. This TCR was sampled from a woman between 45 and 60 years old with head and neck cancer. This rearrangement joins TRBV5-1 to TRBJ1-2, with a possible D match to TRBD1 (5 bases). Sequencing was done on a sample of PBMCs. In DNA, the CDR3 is TGCGCCAGCAGCTCCGGGACGGTGGAGGTTGGCTACACCTTC. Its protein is CASSSGTVEVGYTF.